This is a list of T cell receptor beta chains from one sample in a study of blood T cell repertoires in COVID-19. Repertoires were generated with immunoSEQ multiplex PCR, while TCRdb's copy carries only in-frame clones and drops some. The table lists about 140,000 clones, 88% of them singletons. The sample consisted of peripheral blood. Every receptor here comes from a man between 60 and 70 years old with active or convalescent COVID-19. Both conserved end residues are part of each CDR3. Fields, in order: J gene, V gene, clone size, D gene, CDR3 DNA, CDR3 protein. The D gene is left open where the match is weak. Not every row has a clone size; where given, it reads once, few, many or a size class.

J: TRBJ2-3; V: TRBV7-9; size: -; D: TRBD2; DNA: TGTGCCAGCAGCAGAGGGACTAGCGGGAGAACAGATACGCAGTATTTT; CDR3: CASSRGTSGRTDTQYF
J: TRBJ2-3; V: TRBV5-4; size: -; D: TRBD2; DNA: TGTGCCAGCAGCGGGGCACTAGCGGGAGGAGATACGCAGTATTTT; CDR3: CASSGALAGGDTQYF
J: TRBJ2-2; V: TRBV3-1/TRBV3-2; size: -; D: -; DNA: TGTGCCAGCAGCCAAGATGAGCCGGGAGCCGGGGAGCTGTTTTTT; CDR3: CASSQDEPGAGELFF
J: TRBJ2-1; V: TRBV11-2; size: many; D: TRBD2; DNA: TGTGCCAGCACGCCGAGGGAGTCTCTAGCGGGTAACAATGAGCAGTTCTTC; CDR3: CASTPRESLAGNNEQFF
J: TRBJ2-7; V: TRBV3-1/TRBV3-2; size: -; D: TRBD2; DNA: TGTGCCAGCAGCCAAGGTTCCCTAGCGGGAGCCCCCTACGAGCAGTACTTC; CDR3: CASSQGSLAGAPYEQYF
J: TRBJ2-3; V: TRBV5-1; size: -; D: TRBD2; DNA: TGCGCCAGCAGCTTTAGCGGGGGGACAGATACGCAGTATTTT; CDR3: CASSFSGGTDTQYF
J: TRBJ2-5; V: TRBV7-2; size: -; D: -; DNA: TGTGCCAGCAGCCTTAGGACTGGGTCCGAGACCCAGTACTTC; CDR3: CASSLRTGSETQYF
J: TRBJ2-7; V: TRBV6-1; size: -; D: -; DNA: TGTGCCAGCAGTGAAAGCCCGAGTGTCGCCAGGGAGCAGTACTTC; CDR3: CASSESPSVAREQYF
J: TRBJ2-1; V: TRBV5-5; size: -; D: TRBD2; DNA: TGTGCCAGCAGCAAGACAGATCCTAGCGGGAGGCTAGCCTACAATGAGCAGTTCTTC; CDR3: CASSKTDPSGRLAYNEQFF
J: TRBJ2-3; V: TRBV2; size: -; D: TRBD2; DNA: TGTGCCAGCAGTGAGGGACTAGCTTCCGGTACGCAGTATTTT; CDR3: CASSEGLASGTQYF
J: TRBJ2-1; V: TRBV6-5; size: once; D: TRBD2; DNA: TGTGCCAGCTCGCCAGCGGGAGGGATCTATGAGCAGTTCTTC; CDR3: CASSPAGGIYEQFF
J: TRBJ2-7; V: TRBV18; size: -; D: -; DNA: TGTGCCAGCTCCAGGGGCCGCAGCTCCTACGAGCAGTACTTC; CDR3: CASSRGRSSYEQYF
J: TRBJ2-2; V: TRBV6-6; size: once; D: TRBD1; DNA: TGTGCCATCACGGGACAGATAAACACCGGGGAGCTGTTTTTT; CDR3: CAITGQINTGELFF
J: TRBJ1-2; V: TRBV24-1; size: -; D: -; DNA: TGTGCCACCAGTGATTTGGGGCAAGACTATGGCTACACCTTC; CDR3: CATSDLGQDYGYTF
J: TRBJ1-4; V: TRBV2; size: -; D: TRBD1; DNA: TGTGCCAGCAGAGACAGAATAGGGGGCAATGAAAAACTGTTTTTT; CDR3: CASRDRIGGNEKLFF
J: TRBJ2-5; V: TRBV2; size: few; D: TRBD1; DNA: TGTGCCAGTCACAGGGGGCCGCGGGAGACCCAGTACTTC; CDR3: CASHRGPRETQYF
J: TRBJ2-3; V: TRBV6-5; size: -; D: TRBD2; DNA: TGTGCCAGCAGTTACTCCGGGGAGGGAACAGATACGCAGTATTTT; CDR3: CASSYSGEGTDTQYF
J: TRBJ2-7; V: TRBV6-5; size: -; D: TRBD1; DNA: TGTGCCAGCAGTTGGACAGGGGAGTCCTACGAGCAGTACTTC; CDR3: CASSWTGESYEQYF
J: TRBJ1-4; V: TRBV7-2; size: -; D: -; DNA: TGTGCCAGCAGCACTCCGACGGGCGCGGGTGAAAAACTGTTTTTT; CDR3: CASSTPTGAGEKLFF
J: TRBJ1-2; V: TRBV12-3/TRBV12-4; size: -; D: TRBD1; DNA: TGTGCCAGCAGTATATGGACAGGGACCTTGGCCACCTTC; CDR3: CASSIWTGTLATF
J: TRBJ2-2; V: TRBV5-1; size: -; D: TRBD2; DNA: TGCGCCAGCAGCGGCGGACTAGCGGGAAACACCGGGGAGCTGTTTTTT; CDR3: CASSGGLAGNTGELFF
J: TRBJ1-2; V: TRBV5-1; size: -; D: -; DNA: TGCGCCAGCAGCCCTCAGTGGGGGGGCGTCTATGGCTACACCTTC; CDR3: CASSPQWGGVYGYTF
J: TRBJ1-2; V: TRBV7-8; size: -; D: -; DNA: TGTGCCAGCAGCTTAGGGGGGCGCCGAGGGAACTATGGCTACACCTTC; CDR3: CASSLGGRRGNYGYTF
J: TRBJ2-1; V: TRBV24-1; size: once; D: -; DNA: TGTGCCACCAGTGATTTGGGCGGCGGGAACAATGAGCAGTTCTTC; CDR3: CATSDLGGGNNEQFF
J: TRBJ2-2; V: TRBV19; size: -; D: -; DNA: TGTGCCAGTAGTATAGTTTATGCCGGGGAGCTGTTTTTT; CDR3: CASSIVYAGELFF
J: TRBJ2-7; V: TRBV12-3/TRBV12-4; size: -; D: TRBD1; DNA: TGTGCCAGCAGTCCCGGGACAGCCTACGAGCAGTACTTC; CDR3: CASSPGTAYEQYF
J: TRBJ2-3; V: TRBV4-1; size: -; D: TRBD2; DNA: TGCGCCAGCAGCCAAGATCGCAGCGGGAGAGCAGATACGCAGTATTTT; CDR3: CASSQDRSGRADTQYF
J: TRBJ2-7; V: TRBV25-1; size: -; D: TRBD2; DNA: TGTGCCAGCAGTGACCCTAGCGGGAGGACCTACGAGCAGTACTTC; CDR3: CASSDPSGRTYEQYF
J: TRBJ2-1; V: TRBV2; size: -; D: TRBD2; DNA: TGTGCCAGCAGTGCAGGACTAGCGCCGTACAATGAGCAGTTCTTC; CDR3: CASSAGLAPYNEQFF
J: TRBJ2-6; V: TRBV2; size: once; D: -; DNA: TGTGCCAGGGGCGACAGCTCTGGGGCCAACGTCCTGACTTTC; CDR3: CARGDSSGANVLTF
J: TRBJ2-1; V: TRBV3-1/TRBV3-2; size: -; D: TRBD2; DNA: TGTGCCAGCAGGTCCGCCGCGGGAGTTCGCAATGAGCAGTTCTTC; CDR3: CASRSAAGVRNEQFF